This T cell receptor (beta chain) was recorded in a study of T cells in localized non-small cell lung cancer. General study findings and limits: Among blood samples, higher T cell density accompanied longer overall survival. Out of the top 100 tumor clones, a median about 50 were seen in adjacent lung. Owing to sequencing of a solitary tumor region, heterogeneity cannot be discounted. Maximal T cell clonality occurred in uninvolved adjacent lung, with tumor ranking below it.

The data were produced by immunoSEQ multiplex PCR, yet TCRdb's version contains in-frame clones alone and is incomplete. Among 1,100 to 1,500 clones listed, under 35% were seen once. This clone is classed as medium-sized. Its antigen is not identified. The germline CDR1 and CDR2 sequences are MNHGY and SAAAGT. This CDR3 is 18 amino acids long. The J segment lost 2 bases and the V segment lost 6 bases, leaving 18 bases of the junction unmatched. The input for sequencing was lung tumor tissue, taken before any cancer treatment. V and J are TRBV6-8 and TRBJ2-7; 8 bases line up with TRBD2. The TCR sequence derives from a male donor aged 60 or over with stage I squamous cell lung carcinoma. The CDR3 region has the DNA TGTGCCAGCAGCGCCGCACCGGGAGGGCCGAACCCTCCCTACGAGCAGTACTTC. Translation: CASSAAPGGPNPPYEQYF.